This T cell receptor beta chain was recovered during a study of T-cell reconstitution after alpha-beta-depleted transplantation in children. Germline CDR1 DFQATT, CDR2 SNEGSKA (reference sequence). V lost 4 bases and J 5 bases, leaving 14 bases between the germline ends. The CDR3 loop spans 14 amino acids. TCRbeta library preparation incorporated unique molecular identifiers. In TCRdb, the PCR reads were re-called with MiXCR into one record per CDR3 protein. The top ten clones hold approximately 5.4% of a sample with hundreds of thousands of distinct CDR3 sequences, around 13% of them seen once. This receptor was obtained from a human donor who donated a stem cell graft to a child with combined immunodeficiency. The chain links TRBV20-1 to TRBJ2-2; tentative D call: TRBD2 (6 bases). The starting material was PBMCs from the stem cell graft donor, obtained from the stem cell graft. CDR3 sequence reads: CSATGTEGTGELFF. The CDR3 DNA is TGCAGTGCTACCGGGACGGAGGGGACCGGGGAGCTGTTTTTT.